The present TCR beta chain was sequenced within a study of T cell responses to AZD1222 COVID-19 vaccine. The data were produced by immunoSEQ multiplex PCR, yet TCRdb's version contains in-frame clones alone and is incomplete. The table records about 140,000 clones, about 93% of them present only once. V trimming: 3 bases; J trimming: 10 bases; junction bases outside the gene matches: 6. Germline lookup yields CDR1 MNHNS and CDR2 SASEGT. This CDR3 comprises 13 residues. The J gene is TRBJ1-1, the V gene TRBV6-1; 9 bases map to TRBD1. The sequences come from peripheral blood, collected 28 days after the second AZD1222 dose. The sequence derives from an adult who received the AZD1222 COVID-19 vaccine. DNA of the CDR3: TGTGCCAGCAGTGAGGACAGGGGATTTGGAGCTTTCTTT. As protein: CASSEDRGFGAFF.